The 22 T cell receptor beta chains presented below share a single source sample, sequenced in a study of Ad26.COV2.S vaccination and SARS-CoV-2 variants. Measured with immunoSEQ multiplex PCR; TCRdb has only the in-frame clones, and not every one. The repertoire has roughly 680,000 clones, around 89% of them found once; the top ten carry over 1.3%. Treatment meaning: approximately 18 received Ad26.COV2.S at low or high dose, single or two shots; about 5 received placebo; per-sample allocation not given. Vaccine and placebo recipients were sampled on day 63 after the first injection. Material: peripheral blood, obtained in a trial of Ad26.COV2.S vaccine versus placebo. The receptors were gathered from a person between 18 and 60 years old who received the Ad26.COV2.S COVID-19 vaccine or a placebo.

The chain employs TRBV5-1 and TRBJ2-2; D perhaps matches TRBD1 (6 bases). V lost 4 bases and J lost 4, with 14 bases in between. CDR1 and CDR2 (germline): SGHRS, YFSETQ. The CDR3 spans 15 residues. DNA for the CDR3: TGCGCCAGCAGCACATTACAGGGATCCACCGGGGAGCTGTTTTTT. Its protein product is CASSTLQGSTGELFF.

The chain has TRBV12-3 or TRBV12-4 and TRBJ1-2; TRBD1 agrees at 7 bases. The V gene end was trimmed by 5 bases and the J gene end by 4 bases; junction bases not matched to a gene: 4. The CDR3 is 13 amino acids. CDR3 bases: TGTGCCAGCAGTCACAGGGGAGGCTATGGCTACACCTTC. It encodes CASSHRGGYGYTF.

This clone was counted between two and nine times. Other DNA sequences in the same sample also yield this CDR3. The V gene is TRBV20-1, the J gene TRBJ2-7; tentative D call: TRBD2 (6 bases). The germline V and J ends were trimmed by 3 bases and 3 bases, with 6 bases remaining between them. Per the germline V gene, CDR1 is DFQATT and CDR2 is SNEGSKA (reference sequence). This CDR3 contains 11 residues. The CDR3 bases are TGCAGTGCTAGGGACTACTACGAGCAGTACTTC. This codes for CSARDYYEQYF.

The chain has TRBV7-8 and TRBJ2-5, with a tentative D call TRBD2 (6 bases). The germline CDR1 and CDR2 sequences are SGHVS and FQNEAQ. V was cut by 3 bases and J by 10 bases, with 18 bases left in between. The CDR3 is 14 amino acids. This CDR3 reads CASSLGLLRSNQYF. CDR3 nucleotides: TGTGCCAGCAGCTTGGGACTGCTTAGAAGTAACCAGTACTTC.

The V gene is TRBV6-5, the J gene TRBJ2-1, with D uncertain. V was pared by 2 bases and J by 5 bases, with 7 bases between. Germline CDR1 reads MNHEY; CDR2 reads SVGAGI. The CDR3 extends over 13 amino acids. The CDR3 DNA is TGTGCCAGCAGTTACCAGCGAAACAATGAGCAGTTCTTC. It is translated as CASSYQRNNEQFF.

This clone was seen once. V and J are TRBV27 and TRBJ2-7, with TRBD2 identical over 7 bases. J was trimmed by 0 bases and V by 6 bases; bases with no gene match: 8. The CDR3 totals 15 residues. CDR1 MNHEY and CDR2 SMNVEV come from the germline V gene (reference sequence). The CDR3 loop is CASRRSGGSSYEQYF. As DNA, the CDR3 is TGTGCCAGCAGGCGGTCGGGCGGGAGCTCCTACGAGCAGTACTTC.

The chain couples TRBV18 to TRBJ1-5, with a tentative D call TRBD1 (5 bases). Trimming shortened V by 3 bases and J by 1 base, and 16 bases separated the two germline ends. Germline CDR1 and CDR2: KGHSH and LQKENI. This CDR3 region has 17 residues. The CDR3 sequence: CASSPYTGPGSNQPQHF. The CDR3 DNA reads as TGTGCCAGCTCACCGTATACAGGCCCCGGGAGCAATCAGCCCCAGCATTTT.

This chain uses TRBV4-3 with TRBJ1-4; possible D gene TRBD1, 5 bases. V lost 0 bases and J 16 bases, leaving 12 bases between the germline ends. CDR1 is LGHNA and CDR2 is YSLEER in the germline V gene. The CDR3 has 12 residues. CDR3 protein: CASSQDRGSRFF. Here the CDR3 DNA reads TGCGCCAGCAGCCAAGATCGGGGCAGTAGGTTTTTT.

The rearrangement uses TRBV5-1 and TRBJ1-1; a possible D gene is TRBD1 (6 bases). Germline values: CDR1 SGHRS, CDR2 YFSETQ. Between the trimmed V and J ends, which lost 3 bases and 0 bases, there was a span of 12 bases. The CDR3 runs to 15 residues. DNA of the CDR3: TGCGCCAGCAGCTGGGGGGGCCAGCTGAACACTGAAGCTTTCTTT. The encoded protein is CASSWGGQLNTEAFF.

This chain links TRBV5-1 with TRBJ2-7; perhaps D is TRBD1 or TRBD2 (5 bases each). V was pared by 4 bases and J by 4 bases, with 21 bases between. Germline values: CDR1 SGHRS, CDR2 YFSETQ. The CDR3 spans 16 residues. CDR3: CASSQTGESRQYEQYF. The CDR3 coding sequence is TGCGCCAGCAGCCAAACTGGGGAGTCCCGACAGTACGAGCAGTACTTC.

The chain recombines TRBV7-2 with TRBJ2-7; perhaps TRBD1 as D (5 bases). The CDR3 totals 16 residues. V was cut by 1 base and J by 0 bases, with 13 bases left in between. Germline V gene data show CDR1 as SGHTA and CDR2 as FQGNSA. The CDR3, as DNA: TGTGCCAGCAGCTTAGAGGGGCGGACCTACTCCTACGAGCAGTACTTC. Translation: CASSLEGRTYSYEQYF.

Comments on this clone: Other DNA sequences in the sample encode the same CDR3. This sequence joins TRBV7-9 and TRBJ2-7, with 9 bases matching TRBD2. This CDR3 has 15 residues. J was trimmed by 3 bases and V by 7 bases; bases with no gene match: 10. The germline V gene has CDR1 SEHNR and CDR2 FQNEAQ (reference sequence). The CDR3, as DNA: TGTGCCAGCACTGTAGCGGGAGACCACCTCTACGAGCAGTACTTC. Translating gives CASTVAGDHLYEQYF.

This rearrangement joins TRBV25-1 to TRBJ1-6, with no clear D. V was trimmed by 0 bases and J by 8 bases, leaving 14 bases between them. The CDR3 contains 16 residues. CDR1 is MGHDK and CDR2 is SYGVNS in the germline V gene. CDR3 sequence (DNA): TGTGCCAGCAGTGAATATTACGGATTGCCCGATTCACCCCTCCACTTT. It is translated as CASSEYYGLPDSPLHF. Full variable domain (remainder filled in from reference TRBV25-1 and TRBJ1-6): EADIYQTPRYLVIGTGKKITLECSQTMGHDKMYWYQQDPGMELHLIHYSYGVNSTEKGDLSSESTVSRIRTEHFPLTLESARPSHTSQYLCASSEYYGLPDSPLHFGNGTRLTVT.

V and J are TRBV29-1 and TRBJ1-4; D gene ambiguous. V shed 5 bases and J shed 5 bases, with 6 bases lying between them. The CDR3 contains 11 residues. Germline V gene sequence: CDR1 SQVTM, CDR2 ANQGSEA. The CDR3 here is CSVLVNEKLFF. CDR3 in DNA: TGCAGCGTTTTAGTGAATGAAAAACTGTTTTTT.

As to this clone: Other DNA variants within this sample encode the same CDR3. The chain recombines TRBV7-9 with TRBJ1-3, with TRBD1 matching 7 bases. CDR1 and CDR2 from the germline V gene are SEHNR and FQNEAQ (reference sequence). The CDR3 covers 15 residues. The V gene end was trimmed by 1 base and the J gene end by 0 bases; junction bases not matched to a gene: 0. This CDR3 reads CASSLGTGSGNTIYF. The CDR3 DNA sequence: TGTGCCAGCAGCTTAGGGACAGGCTCTGGAAACACCATATATTTT.

CDR3 region: CASSPGGRVDNQPQHF. Written as DNA, the CDR3 is TGTGCCAGCAGCCCCGGCGGCAGGGTTGACAATCAGCCCCAGCATTTT. The gene calls are TRBV6-2 or TRBV6-3 and TRBJ1-5; weak D call: TRBD1 (5 bases). V dropped 6 bases and J dropped 3 bases, with 18 bases sitting between them. Germline assignment: CDR1 MNHEY and CDR2 SVGEGT. There are 16 residues in the CDR3.

V usage is TRBV4-1 and J usage is TRBJ2-1, with D possibly matching TRBD2 (6 bases). The ends were cut back, 1 base at V and 3 bases at J, with 13 bases in the middle. Germline V gene data show CDR1 as MGHRA and CDR2 as YSYEKL. The length of the CDR3 is 16 residues. CDR3 region: CASSQVDGGFYNEQFF. CDR3 DNA: TGCGCCAGCAGCCAAGTTGACGGGGGTTTCTACAATGAGCAGTTCTTC.

The chain uses TRBV5-3 and TRBJ2-1; 10 nucleotides agree with TRBD2. TRBV5-3 falls under the ORF class, with uncertain function. Losses at the gene ends were 5 bases for V and 10 bases for J; bases not matched to a gene: 18. The CDR3 has 17 amino acids. DNA of the CDR3: TGTGCCAGAAGTCTCCCCGTACTAGCGGGGTTGACGGGGGAGCAGTTCTTC. This translates into CARSLPVLAGLTGEQFF.

The genes are TRBV25-1 and TRBJ2-3, with D possibly matching TRBD2 (7 bases). CDR3 length: 15 amino acids. The ends were cut back, 1 base at V and 3 bases at J, with 11 bases in the middle. Germline V lookup: CDR1 MGHDK, CDR2 SYGVNS. In DNA form, the CDR3 reads TGTGCCAGCAGTGAATTGAGGGGGGGGACAGATACGCAGTATTTT. Its protein is CASSELRGGTDTQYF.

The chain couples TRBV15 to TRBJ1-1, with D uncertain. The CDR3 length is 15 residues. CDR1 and CDR2 (germline): LNHNV, YYDKDF (reference sequence). The V gene lost 3 bases and the J gene lost 3 bases, with 14 bases spanning the gap. CDR3 sequence: CATSSGVAGDTEAFF. The DNA of the CDR3 is TGTGCCACCAGCAGCGGGGTAGCAGGTGACACTGAAGCTTTCTTT.

The V gene is TRBV3-1 (or the pseudogene TRBV3-2), the J gene TRBJ2-2; no clear D gene. CDR1 LGHDT and CDR2 YNNKEL come from the germline V gene (reference sequence). Trimming removed 4 bases at V and 6 bases at J, with 3 bases between. The CDR3 has 11 residues. The CDR3 nucleotides are TGTGCCAGCAGCCTTTCCGGGGAGCTGTTTTTT. This gives the protein CASSLSGELFF.

This clone occurred once. The chain recombines TRBV19 with TRBJ2-3; 12 positions agree with TRBD1. From germline, CDR1 is LNHDA and CDR2 SQIVND (reference sequence). The CDR3 is 19 residues long. V shed 2 bases, J shed 2 bases, and the junction held 11 bases outside the gene matches. The CDR3 loop is CASSIFALGTGGLTDTQYF. Here the CDR3 DNA reads TGTGCCAGTAGTATATTCGCATTGGGGACAGGGGGCCTCACAGATACGCAGTATTTT. Supplemented by reference TRBV19 and TRBJ2-3, the full variable domain reads DGGITQSPKYLFRKEGQNVTLSCEQNLNHDAMYWYRQDPGQGLRLIYYSQIVNDFQKGDIAEGYSVSREKKESFPLTVTSAQKNPTAFYLCASSIFALGTGGLTDTQYFGPGTRLTVL.